This entry is about one TCR beta chain. What it binds is unknown. Germline V gene data show CDR1 as GTSNPN and CDR2 as SVGIG (reference sequence). V lost 3 bases and J 1 base, leaving 9 bases between the germline ends. CDR3 length: 13 residues. This record comes from a study of cytomegalovirus exposure and HLA in healthy donors. On the study more broadly: Earlier sequencing of some 180 million T cells yielded approximately 100 million unique TCR beta sequences. Genetic ancestry analysis placed 81% of the 398 donors that were genotyped in the Caucasian-associated cluster. Study conclusions and caveats: A cluster of highly shared sequence variants was likely a sequencing artifact. Later analysis suggested links between common viral pathogens and several top significant clusters.

PCR used 60 Vbeta primers and 13 Jbeta primers. Here immunoSEQ multiplex PCR was the method, and the copy in TCRdb shows in-frame clones only, minus some. The table shows more than 85,000 clones, with 76% occurring only once. The sequenced sample was PBMCs. The chain has TRBV30 and TRBJ1-1, with D unresolved. This clonotype was sampled from a man aged 40-49 years in good health and CMV-seropositive. CDR3 residues: CAWSLEQNTEAFF. The DNA for the CDR3 is TGTGCCTGGAGCCTCGAACAGAACACTGAAGCTTTCTTT.